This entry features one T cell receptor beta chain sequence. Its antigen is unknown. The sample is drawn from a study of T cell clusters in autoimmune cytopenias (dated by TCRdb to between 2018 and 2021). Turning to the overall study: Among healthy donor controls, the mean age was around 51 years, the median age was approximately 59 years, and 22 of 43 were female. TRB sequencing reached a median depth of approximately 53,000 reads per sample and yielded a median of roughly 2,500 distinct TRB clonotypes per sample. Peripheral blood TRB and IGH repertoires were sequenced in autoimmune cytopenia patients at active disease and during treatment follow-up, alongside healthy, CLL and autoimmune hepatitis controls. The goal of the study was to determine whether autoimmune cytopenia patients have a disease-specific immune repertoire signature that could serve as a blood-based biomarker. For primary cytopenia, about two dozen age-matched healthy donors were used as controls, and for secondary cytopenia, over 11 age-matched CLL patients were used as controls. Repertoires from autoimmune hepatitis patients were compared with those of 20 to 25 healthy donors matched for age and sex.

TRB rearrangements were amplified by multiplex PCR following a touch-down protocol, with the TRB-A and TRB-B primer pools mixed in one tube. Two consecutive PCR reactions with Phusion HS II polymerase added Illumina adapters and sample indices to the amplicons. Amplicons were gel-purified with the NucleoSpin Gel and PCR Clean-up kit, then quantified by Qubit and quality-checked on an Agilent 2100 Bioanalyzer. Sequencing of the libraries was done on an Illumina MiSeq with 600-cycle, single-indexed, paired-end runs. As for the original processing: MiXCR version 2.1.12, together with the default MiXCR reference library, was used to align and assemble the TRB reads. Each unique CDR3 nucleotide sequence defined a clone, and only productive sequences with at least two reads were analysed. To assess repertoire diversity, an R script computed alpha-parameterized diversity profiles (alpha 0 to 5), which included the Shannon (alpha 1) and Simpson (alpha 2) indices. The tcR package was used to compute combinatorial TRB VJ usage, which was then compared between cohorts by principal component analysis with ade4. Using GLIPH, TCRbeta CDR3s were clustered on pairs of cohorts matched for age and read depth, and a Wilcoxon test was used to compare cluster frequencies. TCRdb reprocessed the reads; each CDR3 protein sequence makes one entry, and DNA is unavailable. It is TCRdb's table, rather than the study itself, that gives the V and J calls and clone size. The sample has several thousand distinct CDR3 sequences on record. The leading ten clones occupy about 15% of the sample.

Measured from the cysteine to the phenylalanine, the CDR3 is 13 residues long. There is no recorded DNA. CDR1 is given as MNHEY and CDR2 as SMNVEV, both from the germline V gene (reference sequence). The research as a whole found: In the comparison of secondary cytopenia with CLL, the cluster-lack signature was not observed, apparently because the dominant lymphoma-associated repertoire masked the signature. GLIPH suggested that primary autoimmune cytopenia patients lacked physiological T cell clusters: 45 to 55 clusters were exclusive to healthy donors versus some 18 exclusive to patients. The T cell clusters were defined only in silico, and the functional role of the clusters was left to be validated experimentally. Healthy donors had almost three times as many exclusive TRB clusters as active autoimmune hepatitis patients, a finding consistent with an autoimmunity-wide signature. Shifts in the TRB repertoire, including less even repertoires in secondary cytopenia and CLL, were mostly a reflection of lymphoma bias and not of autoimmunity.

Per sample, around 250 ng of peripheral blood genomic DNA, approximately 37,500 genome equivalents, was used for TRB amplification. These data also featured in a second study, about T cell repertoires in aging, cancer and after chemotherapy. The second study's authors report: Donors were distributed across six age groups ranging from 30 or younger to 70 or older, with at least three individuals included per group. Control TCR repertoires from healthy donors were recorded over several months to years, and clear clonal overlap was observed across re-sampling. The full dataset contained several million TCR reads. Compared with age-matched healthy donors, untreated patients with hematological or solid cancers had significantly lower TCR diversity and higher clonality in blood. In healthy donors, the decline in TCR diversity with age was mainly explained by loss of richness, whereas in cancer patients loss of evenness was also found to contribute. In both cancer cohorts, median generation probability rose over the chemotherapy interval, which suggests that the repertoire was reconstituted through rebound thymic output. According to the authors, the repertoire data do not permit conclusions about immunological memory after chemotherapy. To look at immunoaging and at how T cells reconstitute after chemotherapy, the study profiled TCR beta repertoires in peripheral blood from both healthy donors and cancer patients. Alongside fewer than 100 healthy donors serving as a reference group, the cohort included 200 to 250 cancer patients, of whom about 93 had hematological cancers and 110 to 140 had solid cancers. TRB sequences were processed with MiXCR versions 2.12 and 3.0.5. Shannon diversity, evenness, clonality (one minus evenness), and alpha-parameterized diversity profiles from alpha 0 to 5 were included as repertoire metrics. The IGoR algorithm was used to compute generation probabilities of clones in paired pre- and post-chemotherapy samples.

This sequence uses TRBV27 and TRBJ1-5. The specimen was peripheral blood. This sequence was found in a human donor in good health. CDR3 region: CASSSYIDQPQHF.